This TCR beta chain was recorded in a study of blood T cell repertoires in COVID-19. Study at large: Some COVID-19 samples were acute and others convalescent; all came from the United States, Italy and Spain. PBMCs, B-cell-depleted T cells, or T cells were the source of the cDNA or gDNA that made up the material.

Sequencing was performed with immunoSEQ multiplex PCR; in TCRdb, only in-frame clones are kept and a portion is missing. This sample has about 310,000 clones, with over 75% found just once. The CDR3 loop spans 12 amino acids. The junction had 3 bases not matched to a gene; V was cut back by 1 base and J by 9 bases. The germline V gene encodes CDR1 GTSNPN and CDR2 SVGIG (reference sequence). Sequencing was carried out using peripheral blood. J is TRBJ2-1 and V is TRBV30; TRBD2 matches 7 bases. The receptor was isolated from a man between 50 and 59 years old with active or convalescent COVID-19. The CDR3 DNA reads as TGTGCCTGGAGTGGGGGGGGAGGTGAGCAGTTCTTC. Translating it yields CAWSGGGGEQFF.